A selection of T cell receptor beta chains follows, all from one sample in a study of shared clonotypes between healthy human individuals. The table came from immunoSEQ multiplex PCR; TCRdb's copy has only in-frame clones and leaves some out. The sample has 400,000 to 600,000 clones, roughly three quarters seen once; the top ten hold about 13%. The specimen was PBMCs. The receptors were sampled from a woman in her forties in good health. Some clones in this sample may be carry-over from other donors' samples. CDR3s include the opening cysteine and the closing phenylalanine or tryptophan. The D gene is left open where the match is weak. Expanded clones get a size class; other rows say once, few or many, or leave the size out.

j_call	d_call	clone_size	v_call	cdr3_nt	cdr3_aa
TRBJ1-2	.	.	TRBV28	TGTGCCAGCAGTCTCAGGACCCTTTATGGCTACACCTTC	CASSLRTLYGYTF
TRBJ2-7	TRBD1	once	TRBV19	TGTGCCAGTAGTCCGGGACAGTCCACCACACAGTACTTC	CASSPGQSTTQYF
TRBJ2-2	TRBD2	.	TRBV28	TGTGCCAGCAGTTTAGTGGTAGCGGGTAACACCGGGGAGCTGTTTTTT	CASSLVVAGNTGELFF
TRBJ2-7	.	.	TRBV25-1	TGTGCCAGCAGTGCTTCGAATCGGGGTTACGAGCAGTACTTC	CASSASNRGYEQYF
TRBJ1-4	.	.	TRBV6-5	TGTGCCAGCAGCCGTTCGACCGACCGGGGCGACAAACTGTTTTTT	CASSRSTDRGDKLFF
TRBJ2-1	.	.	TRBV6-5	TGTGCCAGCAGTTACTCTCGGGAGTCTTGGAATGAGCAGTTCTTC	CASSYSRESWNEQFF
TRBJ2-3	.	once	TRBV19	TGTGCCAGTAGTATCCTAAGGTCTGAGAGCACAGATACGCAGTATTTT	CASSILRSESTDTQYF
TRBJ2-7	TRBD1	.	TRBV5-1	TGCGCCAGCAGCTTGGCCACAGGGGGTCCCTACGAGCAGTACTTC	CASSLATGGPYEQYF
TRBJ2-1	.	few	TRBV15	TGTGCCACCAGGGAGCGCTCCTACAATGAGCAGTTCTTC	CATRERSYNEQFF
TRBJ2-1	TRBD2	.	TRBV19	TGTGCCAGTAGTATAGATGGGGCTAGCGGGATCGGTTACAATGAGCAGTTCTTC	CASSIDGASGIGYNEQFF
TRBJ2-6	TRBD1	.	TRBV2	TGTGCCAGCATCCCCGGGACAGGGGTTGCTGGGGCCAACGTCCTGACTTTC	CASIPGTGVAGANVLTF
TRBJ2-7	.	.	TRBV28	TGTGCCAGCAGCCTCCGACAGTTCGAGCAGTACTTC	CASSLRQFEQYF
TRBJ1-2	TRBD1	.	TRBV28	TGTGCCAGCAGCCCGGGACAGGGCGACTACACCTTC	CASSPGQGDYTF
TRBJ2-2	.	.	TRBV7-3	TGTGCCAGCAGCTTAATCGCGACTCAAGGCGTGGTAGCCGGGGAGCTGTTTTTT	CASSLIATQGVVAGELFF
TRBJ2-1	TRBD2	many	TRBV28	TGTGCCAGCAGTTTAGTGGGACTAGTATTCTACAATGAGCAGTTCTTC	CASSLVGLVFYNEQFF
TRBJ2-1	TRBD2	.	TRBV28	TGTGCCAGCAGTTTTAGCGGGGGATACAATGAGCAGTTCTTC	CASSFSGGYNEQFF
TRBJ2-7	TRBD1	.	TRBV7-9	TGTGCCAGCAGCTTAGGGGACAGGGTCGAGCAGTACTTC	CASSLGDRVEQYF
TRBJ2-2	.	.	TRBV9	TGTGCCAGCAGCGTATTTGGGGAACCGAACACCGGGGAGCTGTTTTTT	CASSVFGEPNTGELFF
TRBJ1-5	.	.	TRBV5-6	TGTGCCAGCAGCTTTATAGGGAGCAATCAGCCCCAGCATTTT	CASSFIGSNQPQHF
TRBJ1-1	.	.	TRBV10-2	TGCGCCAGCACCCCGGGGGTAGCAGACACTGAAGCTTTCTTT	CASTPGVADTEAFF
TRBJ1-5	.	.	TRBV7-6	TGTGCCAGCAGCCCCCGAATGGGGGGGGAAAGCAATCAGCCCCAGCATTTT	CASSPRMGGESNQPQHF
TRBJ1-4	.	.	TRBV18	TGTGCCAGCTCACAGACAGTCAGGGAAAAACTGTTTTTT	CASSQTVREKLFF
TRBJ2-7	TRBD2	few	TRBV27	TGTGCCAGCAGTATTCGAGCGGGAGCCTCCTACGAGCAGTACTTC	CASSIRAGASYEQYF
TRBJ2-7	TRBD1	.	TRBV27	TGTGCCAGCAGTTTACAACAGGGGGTCTACGAGCAGTACTTC	CASSLQQGVYEQYF
TRBJ1-5	.	.	TRBV7-8	TGTGCCAGCAGCTCCGACAGCTACAATCAGCCCCAGCATTTT	CASSSDSYNQPQHF
TRBJ2-5	.	.	TRBV7-8	TGTGCCAGCAGCTTAGGTTCGACTAGGCAAGAGACCCAGTACTTC	CASSLGSTRQETQYF
TRBJ2-1	TRBD2	.	TRBV5-1	TGCGCCAGCAGCTTGGCCCTGACTAGCGGGAGAACAAATGAGCAGTTCTTC	CASSLALTSGRTNEQFF
TRBJ2-3	TRBD2	few	TRBV7-9	TGTGCCAGCAGCTTCCGGACTAGCGGGAGAGATACGCAGTATTTT	CASSFRTSGRDTQYF
TRBJ1-2	.	.	TRBV5-5	TGTGCCAGCAGCTTGCTGACAAGGCCCAGCGATGGCTACACCTTC	CASSLLTRPSDGYTF
TRBJ1-2	.	once	TRBV28	TGTGCCAGCACCCCTCGGTCGTATGGCTACACCTTC	CASTPRSYGYTF
TRBJ1-1	.	.	TRBV4-1	TGCGCCAGCAGCCCAGAGTTCGGGGGGGGGATGACTGAAGCTTTCTTT	CASSPEFGGGMTEAFF